The clone carrying this T cell receptor (beta chain) turned up a few times. Its cognate antigen is unknown. The data are from a study of T-cell memory formation after mild COVID-19. Study findings and constraints: Still unconfirmed is whether the second-wave clones peaking on day 37 recognized SARS-CoV-2. Contracting CD4+ clones lay largely in CM and EM, with CD8+ ones residing in EMRA. Balance between CD4 and CD8 was seen in clones contracting day 15 to 85, and a CD4+ lean was seen in later expanders.

TCRdb reprocessed the 5' RACE reads via MiXCR and lists one record per CDR3 protein. In the table there are about 470,000 distinct CDR3 sequences, about 18% of which are singletons. The V end was cut by 4 bases, the J end by 3 bases, with 16 bases between. This CDR3 is built from 15 residues. CDR1 LGHNA and CDR2 YSLEER come from the germline V gene. Sequenced material: PBMCs or a T cell subset sorted from them (not recorded which). This TCR derives from an adult woman who had mild COVID-19 (a few samples of this study predate the infection). Cell type and time point are not known. The chain joins TRBV4-3 to TRBJ2-7, with D possibly TRBD1 on 7 matching bases. The CDR3 DNA reads TGCGCCAGCAGCCTCCAAACGGGGGACAGCTACGAGCAGTACTTC. It codes for CASSLQTGDSYEQYF.